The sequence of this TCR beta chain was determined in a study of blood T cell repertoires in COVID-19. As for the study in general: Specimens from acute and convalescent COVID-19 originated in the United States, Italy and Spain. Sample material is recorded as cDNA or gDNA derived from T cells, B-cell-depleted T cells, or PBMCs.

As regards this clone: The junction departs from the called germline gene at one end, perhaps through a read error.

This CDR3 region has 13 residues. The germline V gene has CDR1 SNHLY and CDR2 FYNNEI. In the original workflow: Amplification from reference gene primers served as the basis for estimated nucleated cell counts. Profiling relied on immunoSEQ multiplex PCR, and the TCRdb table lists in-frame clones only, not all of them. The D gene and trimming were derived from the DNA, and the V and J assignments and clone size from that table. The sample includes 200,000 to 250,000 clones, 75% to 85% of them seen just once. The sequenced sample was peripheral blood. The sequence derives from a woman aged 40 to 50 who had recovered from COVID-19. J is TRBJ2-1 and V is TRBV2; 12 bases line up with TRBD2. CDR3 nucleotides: TGTGCCAGCATTCAAGGACTAGCGGGGAGATTGCTCTTC. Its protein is CASIQGLAGRLLF.